This T cell receptor (beta chain) was recorded in a study of T cells after yellow fever vaccination. As TCR cDNA was made by 5'RACE template switching, a universal primer site and UMIs were added. TCRdb reprocessed the 5' RACE reads with MiXCR, giving one entry per CDR3 protein. The sample lists 250,000 to 400,000 distinct CDR3 sequences, approximately 4% occurring once. This clonotype was detected many times. This CDR3 has 14 amino acids. The V gene lost 0 bases and the J gene lost 6 bases, with 13 bases spanning the gap. Germline loops: CDR1 SGHRS, CDR2 YFSETQ. This receptor was obtained from a man in his late teens or twenties who received the YFV17D yellow fever vaccine. V and J are TRBV5-1 and TRBJ2-7; D may match TRBD1 or TRBD2 (6 bases each). Source: PBMCs, taken 15 days after the yellow fever booster vaccination. CDR3 DNA: TGCGCCAGCAGCTTGGGTATGGAGGGGGGCGAGCAGTACTTC. Protein sequence: CASSLGMEGGEQYF.